A selection of T cell receptor beta chains follows, all from one sample in a study of shared clonotypes between healthy human individuals. TCRdb keeps only in-frame clones here, not all; method: immunoSEQ multiplex PCR. The table includes under 600,000 clones, roughly 95% detected once. Material: naive CD4+ T cells sorted from blood. The receptors here all came from a woman in her 30s in good health. Each CDR3 is given with its conserved first and last residue. Each record gives: CDR3 length, V gene, J gene, D gene, clone size, CDR3 protein, CDR3 DNA. D genes are given only for firm matches. Clone size appears in some rows only: once, few, many, or a class for an expanded clone.

16	TRBV6-4	TRBJ2-6	NA	NA	CASSLQGSSGANVLTF	TGTGCCAGCAGTCTACAGGGAAGCTCTGGGGCCAACGTCCTGACTTTC
11	TRBV28	TRBJ1-1	NA	NA	CASTLNTEAFF	TGTGCCAGCACTCTCAACACTGAAGCTTTCTTT
15	TRBV19	TRBJ1-5	NA	NA	CASMFRTDSNQPQHF	TGTGCCAGTATGTTTAGGACGGATAGCAATCAGCCCCAGCATTTT
16	TRBV6-6	TRBJ2-3	NA	NA	CASTTLRQASTDTQYF	TGTGCCAGCACTACTCTACGACAGGCCAGCACAGATACGCAGTATTTT
14	TRBV6-5	TRBJ2-7	NA	NA	CASRRRDLLHEQYF	TGTGCCAGCAGGCGCCGGGACCTCCTCCACGAGCAGTACTTC
15	TRBV6-1	TRBJ1-2	TRBD1	NA	CASSEEGQGASGYTF	TGTGCCAGCAGTGAAGAGGGCCAGGGGGCGAGCGGCTACACCTTC
15	TRBV25-1	TRBJ2-5	NA	NA	CASSELGTEPGTQYF	TGTGCCAGCAGTGAATTGGGCACCGAACCGGGGACCCAGTACTTC
13	TRBV6-1	TRBJ2-5	TRBD2	NA	CASTSGVRETQYF	TGTGCCAGCACTAGCGGGGTGAGAGAGACCCAGTACTTC
14	TRBV7-9	TRBJ1-2	TRBD1	NA	CASTRGQANYGYTF	TGTGCCAGCACTCGGGGACAGGCGAACTATGGCTACACCTTC
16	TRBV9	TRBJ2-3	NA	NA	CASSVGTGLNTDTQYF	TGTGCCAGCAGCGTAGGAACGGGTCTTAACACAGATACGCAGTATTTT
14	TRBV19	TRBJ2-2	NA	NA	CASRGEYRAGELFF	TGTGCCAGTAGGGGGGAGTACAGGGCCGGGGAGCTGTTTTTT
14	TRBV28	TRBJ1-1	NA	NA	CASHLRLQNTEAFF	TGTGCCAGCCATTTGAGGCTCCAGAACACTGAAGCTTTCTTT
13	TRBV27	TRBJ1-1	NA	NA	CASRHTVNTEAFF	TGTGCCAGCAGACATACAGTGAACACTGAAGCTTTCTTT
13	TRBV28	TRBJ2-3	NA	NA	CASSFSGPDTQYF	TGTGCCAGCAGTTTCTCGGGCCCAGATACGCAGTATTTT
17	TRBV11-1	TRBJ1-1	NA	NA	CASSLALQRGAWTEAFF	TGTGCCAGCAGCTTAGCGCTTCAGCGGGGGGCCTGGACTGAAGCTTTCTTT
11	TRBV20-1	TRBJ1-2	NA	few	CSSDRPRGYTF	TGCAGTTCCGACAGGCCCCGGGGCTACACCTTC
14	TRBV6-1	TRBJ1-1	NA	NA	CASSPAPVGTEAFF	TGTGCCAGCAGCCCGGCCCCCGTGGGGACTGAAGCTTTCTTT
15	TRBV6-5	TRBJ1-2	TRBD1	once	CASSSGQDGFYGYTF	TGTGCCAGCAGTTCTGGACAGGATGGTTTCTATGGCTACACCTTC
17	TRBV5-1	TRBJ2-1	TRBD2	NA	CASSLGSSGSSYNEQFF	TGCGCCAGCAGCTTGGGGTCTAGCGGGAGCTCCTACAATGAGCAGTTCTTC
19	TRBV7-2	TRBJ2-7	TRBD1	NA	CASSERGGQGYSFPYEQYF	TGTGCCAGCAGCGAAAGAGGGGGACAGGGGTATAGCTTCCCCTACGAGCAGTACTTC
15	TRBV10-3	TRBJ2-7	NA	NA	CAISESLGQLYEQYF	TGTGCCATCAGTGAGTCCCTAGGACAGCTCTACGAGCAGTACTTC
11	TRBV5-1	TRBJ2-2	NA	NA	CASSLSGELFF	TGCGCCAGCAGCTTGTCCGGGGAGCTGTTTTTT
13	TRBV6-6	TRBJ2-3	NA	NA	CASSYLSTDTQYF	TGTGCCAGCAGTTACTTGTCCACAGATACGCAGTATTTT
16	TRBV28	TRBJ1-2	TRBD1	NA	CASSFLGTGGGYGYTF	TGTGCCAGCAGTTTCTTAGGGACAGGGGGTGGCTATGGCTACACCTTC
14	TRBV5-1	TRBJ2-5	NA	NA	CASSSGADQETQYF	TGCGCCAGCAGCTCGGGGGCAGACCAAGAGACCCAGTACTTC
12	TRBV2	TRBJ2-5	NA	NA	CASGVVEETQYF	TGTGCCAGCGGGGTAGTCGAAGAGACCCAGTACTTC
11	TRBV2	TRBJ2-7	NA	NA	CASSEIVKQYF	TGTGCCAGCAGCGAAATAGTCAAGCAGTACTTC
14	TRBV5-1	TRBJ1-2	NA	NA	CASSLGSANYGYTF	TGCGCCAGCAGCTTGGGCTCCGCTAACTATGGCTACACCTTC
14	TRBV14	TRBJ2-7	NA	once	CASSQSGRGYEQYF	TGTGCCAGCAGCCAATCGGGTCGGGGTTACGAGCAGTACTTC
15	TRBV19	TRBJ2-1	TRBD2	NA	CASSHTSGRADEQFF	TGTGCCAGTAGTCACACTAGCGGGAGGGCCGATGAGCAGTTCTTC
23	TRBV28	TRBJ2-7	TRBD1	once	CASSSTGTGVLKRYGSASYEQYF	TGTGCCAGCAGTTCCACCGGGACAGGGGTGTTAAAGCGGTATGGTAGCGCCTCCTACGAGCAGTACTTC
16	TRBV7-9	TRBJ2-7	TRBD2	NA	CASSLLLAGGPSEQYF	TGTGCCAGCAGCCTACTCTTGGCGGGAGGGCCGAGCGAGCAGTACTTC
14	TRBV30	TRBJ2-7	NA	NA	CAWSVRQGAYEQYF	TGTGCCTGGAGTGTACGGCAGGGTGCCTACGAGCAGTACTTC
15	TRBV2	TRBJ2-5	TRBD2	NA	CASNQRGISEETQYF	TGTGCCAGCAACCAGCGGGGTATTTCTGAGGAGACCCAGTACTTC
15	TRBV5-1	TRBJ2-7	TRBD2	NA	CASSLSSGPAYEQYF	TGCGCCAGCAGCTTGTCTAGCGGTCCCGCTTACGAGCAGTACTTC
15	TRBV19	TRBJ2-1	TRBD1	NA	CASSIPGGSYNEQFF	TGTGCCAGTAGTATACCAGGGGGCTCCTACAATGAGCAGTTCTTC
17	TRBV18	TRBJ2-5	TRBD1	NA	CASSRKDRAKGQETQYF	TGTGCCAGCTCACGGAAGGACAGGGCGAAAGGACAAGAGACCCAGTACTTC
18	TRBV7-2	TRBJ1-5	NA	NA	CASSAHGGGLGSNQPQHF	TGTGCCAGCAGCGCCCACGGGGGGGGACTGGGGAGCAATCAGCCCCAGCATTTT
12	TRBV6-1	TRBJ2-1	NA	NA	CASIREANEQFF	TGTGCCAGCATCAGAGAGGCCAATGAGCAGTTCTTC
13	TRBV6-4	TRBJ1-1	TRBD1	NA	CASSRDRGTEAFF	TGTGCCAGCAGTCGGGACAGGGGCACTGAAGCTTTCTTT
17	TRBV5-4	TRBJ2-1	TRBD2	NA	CASRRSGGPAGDNEQFF	TGTGCCAGCAGACGTTCCGGCGGGCCGGCGGGAGACAATGAGCAGTTCTTC
13	TRBV30	TRBJ2-3	NA	NA	CAWTHQPADTQYF	TGTGCCTGGACCCACCAGCCCGCAGATACGCAGTATTTT
15	TRBV6-5	TRBJ2-7	TRBD1	NA	CASSKGTGGSYEQYF	TGTGCCAGCAGCAAAGGGACAGGGGGTTCCTACGAGCAGTACTTC
15	TRBV15	TRBJ1-4	NA	NA	CATSRSWATNEKLFF	TGTGCCACCAGCAGAAGCTGGGCAACTAATGAAAAACTGTTTTTT
14	TRBV5-1	TRBJ2-7	TRBD1	NA	CASTPRTGSYEQYF	TGCGCCAGCACCCCACGGACAGGGTCCTACGAGCAGTACTTC
14	TRBV5-1	TRBJ1-4	NA	NA	CASSLRPANEKLFF	TGCGCCAGCAGCTTGCGCCCAGCAAATGAAAAACTGTTTTTT
14	TRBV5-1	TRBJ1-1	NA	NA	CASSPGTLNTEAFF	TGCGCCAGCAGCCCCGGGACTCTTAACACTGAAGCTTTCTTT
18	TRBV19	TRBJ2-7	NA	NA	CASSPQYHRGLLIYEQYF	TGTGCCAGTAGTCCTCAATACCACCGGGGCCTTCTAATCTACGAGCAGTACTTC
13	TRBV7-9	TRBJ2-3	NA	NA	CASSPRTKDTQYF	TGTGCCAGCAGCCCACGGACTAAAGATACGCAGTATTTT
15	TRBV6-1	TRBJ2-4	TRBD1	NA	CASSEVVRGLDIQYF	TGTGCCAGCAGTGAAGTCGTAAGGGGGCTGGACATTCAGTACTTC
15	TRBV5-4	TRBJ2-7	TRBD2	NA	CASTRGGQSPYEQYF	TGTGCCAGCACCCGGGGGGGCCAATCCCCCTACGAGCAGTACTTC
13	TRBV7-9	TRBJ2-5	NA	once	CASSRGGRETQYF	TGTGCCAGCAGCCGCGGGGGCAGGGAGACCCAGTACTTC